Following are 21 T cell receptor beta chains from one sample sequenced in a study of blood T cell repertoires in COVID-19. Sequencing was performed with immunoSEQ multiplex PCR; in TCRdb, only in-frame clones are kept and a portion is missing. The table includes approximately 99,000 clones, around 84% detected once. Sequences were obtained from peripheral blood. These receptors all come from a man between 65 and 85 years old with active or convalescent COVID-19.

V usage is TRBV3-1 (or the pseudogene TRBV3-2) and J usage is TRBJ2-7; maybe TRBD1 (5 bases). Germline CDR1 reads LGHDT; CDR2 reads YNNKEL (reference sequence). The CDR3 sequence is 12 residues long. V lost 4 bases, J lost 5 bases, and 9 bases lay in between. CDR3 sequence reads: CASSRQGHEQYF. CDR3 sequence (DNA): TGTGCCAGCAGCCGGCAGGGCCACGAGCAGTACTTC.

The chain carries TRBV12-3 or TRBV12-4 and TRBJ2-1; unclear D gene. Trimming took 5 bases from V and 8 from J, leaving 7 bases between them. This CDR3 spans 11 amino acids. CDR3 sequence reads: CASSPTDEQFF. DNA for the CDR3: TGTGCCAGCAGTCCCACTGATGAGCAGTTCTTC.

This CDR3 is CASSYVSPTSYGGIQPQHF. The CDR3 nucleotides are TGTGCCAGCAGTTACGTATCCCCTACCTCTTACGGGGGAATTCAGCCCCAGCATTTT. The chain uses TRBV6-2 or TRBV6-3 and TRBJ1-5, with a possible D match to TRBD1 (5 bases). V was trimmed by 2 bases and J by 6 bases, leaving 26 bases between them. CDR3 size: 19 residues. The V gene's germline CDR1 is MNHEY and CDR2 SVGEGT.

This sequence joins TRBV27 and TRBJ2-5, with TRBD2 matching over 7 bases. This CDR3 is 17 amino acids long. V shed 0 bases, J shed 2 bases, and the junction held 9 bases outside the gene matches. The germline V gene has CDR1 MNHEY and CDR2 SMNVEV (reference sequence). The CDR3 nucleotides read TGTGCCAGCAGTTTATCGATGGCGGGGGAGCTACAAGAGACCCAGTACTTC. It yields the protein CASSLSMAGELQETQYF.

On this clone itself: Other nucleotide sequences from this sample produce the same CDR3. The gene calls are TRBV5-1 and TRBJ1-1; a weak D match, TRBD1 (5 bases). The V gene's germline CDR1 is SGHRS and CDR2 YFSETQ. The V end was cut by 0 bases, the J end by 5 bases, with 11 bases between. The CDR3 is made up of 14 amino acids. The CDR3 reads CASSLGQGGTEAFF. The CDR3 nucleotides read TGCGCCAGCAGCTTGGGTCAGGGAGGTACTGAAGCTTTCTTT.

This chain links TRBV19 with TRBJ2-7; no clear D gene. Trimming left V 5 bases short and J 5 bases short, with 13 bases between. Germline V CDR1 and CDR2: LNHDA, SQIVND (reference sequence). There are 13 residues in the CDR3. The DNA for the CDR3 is TGTGCCAGTAGTTTGAACGTGGAGAACGAGCAGTACTTC. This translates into CASSLNVENEQYF.

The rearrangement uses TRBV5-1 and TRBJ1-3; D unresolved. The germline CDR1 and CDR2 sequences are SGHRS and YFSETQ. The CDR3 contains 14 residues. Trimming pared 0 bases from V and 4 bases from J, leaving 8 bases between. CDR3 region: CASSLAGRGNTIYF. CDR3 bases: TGCGCCAGCAGCTTGGCAGGCAGGGGAAACACCATATATTTT.

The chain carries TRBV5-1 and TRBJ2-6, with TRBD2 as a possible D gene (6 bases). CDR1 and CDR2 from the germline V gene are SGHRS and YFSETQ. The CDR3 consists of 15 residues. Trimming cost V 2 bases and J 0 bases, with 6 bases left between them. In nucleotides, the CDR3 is TGCGCCAGCAGCTTCGGGAGCTCTGGGGCCAACGTCCTGACTTTC. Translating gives CASSFGSSGANVLTF.

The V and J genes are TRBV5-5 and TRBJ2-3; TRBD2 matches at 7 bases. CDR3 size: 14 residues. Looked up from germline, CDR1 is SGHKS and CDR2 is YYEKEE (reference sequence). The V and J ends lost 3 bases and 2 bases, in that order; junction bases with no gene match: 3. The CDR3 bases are TGTGCCAGCAGCTACCTAGCGGTCACAGATACGCAGTATTTT. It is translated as CASSYLAVTDTQYF.

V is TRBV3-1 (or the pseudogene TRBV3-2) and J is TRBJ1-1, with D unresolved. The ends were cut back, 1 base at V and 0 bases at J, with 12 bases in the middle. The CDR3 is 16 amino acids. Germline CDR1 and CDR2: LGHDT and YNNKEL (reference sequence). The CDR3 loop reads CASSQGSGDMNTEAFF. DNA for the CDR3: TGTGCCAGCAGCCAAGGATCGGGAGATATGAACACTGAAGCTTTCTTT.

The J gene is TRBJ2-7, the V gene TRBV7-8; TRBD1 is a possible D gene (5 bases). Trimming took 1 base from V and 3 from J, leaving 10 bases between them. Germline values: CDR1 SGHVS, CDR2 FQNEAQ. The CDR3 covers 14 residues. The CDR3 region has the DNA TGTGCCAGCAGCTTAGGCCCAGGGATCTACGAGCAGTACTTC. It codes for CASSLGPGIYEQYF.

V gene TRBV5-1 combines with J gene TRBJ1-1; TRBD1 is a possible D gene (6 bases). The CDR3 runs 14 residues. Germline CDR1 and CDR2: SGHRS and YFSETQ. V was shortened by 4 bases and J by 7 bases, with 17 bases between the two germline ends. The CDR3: CASSPNTGLFEAFF. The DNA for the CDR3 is TGCGCCAGCAGCCCGAACACAGGGCTCTTTGAAGCTTTCTTT. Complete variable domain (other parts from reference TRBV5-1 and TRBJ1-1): KAGVTQTPRYLIKTRGQQVTLSCSPISGHRSVSWYQQTPGQGLQFLFEYFSETQRNKGNFPGRFSGRQFSNSRSEMNVSTLELGDSALYLCASSPNTGLFEAFFGQGTRLTVV.

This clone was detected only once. The CDR3 nucleotides are TGTGCCAGCAGCCCCGGGGGGGGGTATCAAGAGACCCAGTACTTC. It encodes CASSPGGGYQETQYF. This rearrangement joins TRBV3-1 (or the pseudogene TRBV3-2) to TRBJ2-5; 8 bases fit TRBD2. The CDR3 runs 15 residues. Germline V CDR1 and CDR2: LGHDT, YNNKEL (reference sequence). Trimming took 4 bases from V and 2 from J; bases not matched to a gene: 6.

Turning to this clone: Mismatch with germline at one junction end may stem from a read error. The CDR3 region has the DNA TGTGCCCGCAGCCACGGGCGGGGGGGGCACACCGGGGAGCTGTTTTTT. Translated: CARSHGRGGHTGELFF. The chain is built from TRBV3-1 (or the pseudogene TRBV3-2) and TRBJ2-2; 9 bases are shared with TRBD2. CDR1 and CDR2 (germline): LGHDT, YNNKEL (reference sequence). This CDR3 spans 16 amino acids.

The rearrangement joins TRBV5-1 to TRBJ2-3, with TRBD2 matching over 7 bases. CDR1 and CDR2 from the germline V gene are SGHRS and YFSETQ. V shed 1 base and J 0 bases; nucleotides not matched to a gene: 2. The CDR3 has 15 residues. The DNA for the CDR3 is TGCGCCAGCAGCTTGAGGCGGGGGAGCACAGATACGCAGTATTTT. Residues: CASSLRRGSTDTQYF.

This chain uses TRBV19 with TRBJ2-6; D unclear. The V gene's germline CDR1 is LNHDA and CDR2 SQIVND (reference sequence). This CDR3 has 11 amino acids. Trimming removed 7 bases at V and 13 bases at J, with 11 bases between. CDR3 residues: CASNSNEVLTF. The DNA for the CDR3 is TGTGCCAGTAACTCAAATGAAGTCCTGACTTTC. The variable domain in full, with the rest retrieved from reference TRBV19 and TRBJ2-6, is DGGITQSPKYLFRKEGQNVTLSCEQNLNHDAMYWYRQDPGQGLRLIYYSQIVNDFQKGDIAEGYSVSREKKESFPLTVTSAQKNPTAFYLCASNSNEVLTFGAGSRLTVL.

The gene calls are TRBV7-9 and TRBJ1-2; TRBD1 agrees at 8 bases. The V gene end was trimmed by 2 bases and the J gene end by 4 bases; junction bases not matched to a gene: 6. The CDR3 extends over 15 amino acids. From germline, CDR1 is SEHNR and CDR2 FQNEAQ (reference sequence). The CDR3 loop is CASSLQGAGSYGYTF. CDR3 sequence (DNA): TGTGCCAGCAGCTTACAGGGGGCAGGGAGCTATGGCTACACCTTC.

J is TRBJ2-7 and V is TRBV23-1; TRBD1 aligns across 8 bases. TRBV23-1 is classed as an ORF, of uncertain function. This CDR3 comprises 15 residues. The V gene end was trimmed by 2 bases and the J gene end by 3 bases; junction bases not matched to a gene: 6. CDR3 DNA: TGCGCCAGCAGTCAACTCCAGGGGGCTATCTACGAGCAGTACTTC. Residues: CASSQLQGAIYEQYF.

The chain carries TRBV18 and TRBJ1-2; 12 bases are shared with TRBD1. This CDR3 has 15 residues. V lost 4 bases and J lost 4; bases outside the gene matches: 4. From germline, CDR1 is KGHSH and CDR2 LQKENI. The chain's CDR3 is CASSLGTGGVYGYTF. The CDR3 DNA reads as TGTGCCAGCTCACTGGGGACAGGGGGCGTCTATGGCTACACCTTC. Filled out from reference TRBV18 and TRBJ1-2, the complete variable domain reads NAGVMQNPRHLVRRRGQEARLRCSPMKGHSHVYWYRQLPEEGLKFMVYLQKENIIDESGMPKERFSAEFPKEGPSILRIQQVVRGDSAAYFCASSLGTGGVYGYTFGSGTRLTVV.

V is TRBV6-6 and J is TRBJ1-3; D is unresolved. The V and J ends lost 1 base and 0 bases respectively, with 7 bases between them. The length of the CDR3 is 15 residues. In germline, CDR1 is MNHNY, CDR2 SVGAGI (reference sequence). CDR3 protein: CASSYFQDSGNTIYF. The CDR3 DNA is TGTGCCAGCAGTTACTTCCAGGACTCTGGAAACACCATATATTTT.

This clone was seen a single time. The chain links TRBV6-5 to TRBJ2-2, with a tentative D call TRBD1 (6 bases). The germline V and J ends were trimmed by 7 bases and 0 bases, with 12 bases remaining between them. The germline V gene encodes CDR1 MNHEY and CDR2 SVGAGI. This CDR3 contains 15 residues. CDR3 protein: CASTLDRTNTGELFF. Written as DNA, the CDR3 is TGTGCCAGCACTTTGGACAGAACGAACACCGGGGAGCTGTTTTTT.